A selection of T cell receptor beta chains follows, all from one sample in a study of response to subunit inactivated influenza vaccine. TCRdb redid the calling of the RT-PCR reads with MiXCR, one entry per CDR3 protein. Here the sample spans about 830,000 distinct CDR3 sequences, roughly 20% being singletons. This sample comprised PBMCs from blood, obtained 4 to 6 days after vaccination. The receptors come from a man aged 45-65 years who received an inactivated influenza vaccine. The CDR3 runs from the conserved cysteine through the conserved F or W. Each record gives: clone size, J gene, D gene, V gene, CDR3 protein, CDR3 DNA. A D gene is named only where the DNA matches it firmly. Clone size is shown for a subset of rows, as once, few, many or a class of expanded clone.

clone_size: few
j_call: TRBJ2-1
d_call: TRBD1
v_call: TRBV7-9
cdr3_aa: CASPTGQGNNEQFF
cdr3_nt: TGTGCCAGCCCTACGGGACAGGGGAACAATGAGCAGTTCTTC

clone_size: many
j_call: TRBJ2-7
d_call: TRBD2
v_call: TRBV4-2
cdr3_aa: CASSHSPGTISYYEQYF
cdr3_nt: TGTGCCAGCAGCCACTCACCTGGGACTATCTCCTACTACGAGCAGTACTTC

clone_size: few
j_call: TRBJ1-1
d_call: .
v_call: TRBV29-1
cdr3_aa: CSVTKGGTEAFF
cdr3_nt: TGCAGCGTTACCAAAGGGGGGACTGAAGCTTTCTTT

clone_size: few
j_call: TRBJ1-4
d_call: .
v_call: TRBV7-9
cdr3_aa: CASSFWEGNEKLFF
cdr3_nt: TGTGCCAGCAGCTTTTGGGAGGGTAATGAAAAACTGTTTTTT

clone_size: few
j_call: TRBJ1-5
d_call: TRBD1
v_call: TRBV6-5
cdr3_aa: CASSSETGLNQPQHF
cdr3_nt: TGTGCCAGCAGTTCCGAGACAGGGCTCAATCAGCCCCAGCATTTT

clone_size: few
j_call: TRBJ2-2
d_call: .
v_call: TRBV3-1
cdr3_aa: CASSHPGENTGELFF
cdr3_nt: TGTGCCAGCAGCCATCCAGGGGAGAACACCGGGGAGCTGTTTTTT

clone_size: .
j_call: TRBJ2-1
d_call: .
v_call: TRBV4-3
cdr3_aa: CASSGHYRNNEQFF
cdr3_nt: TGCGCCAGCAGCGGACACTACCGCAACAATGAGCAGTTCTTC

clone_size: few
j_call: TRBJ1-1
d_call: .
v_call: TRBV12-3/TRBV12-4
cdr3_aa: CASSPARPHTEAFF
cdr3_nt: TGTGCCAGCAGCCCCGCCAGGCCCCACACTGAAGCTTTCTTT

clone_size: .
j_call: TRBJ2-3
d_call: .
v_call: TRBV20-1
cdr3_aa: CSATLGEITDTQYF
cdr3_nt: TGCAGTGCTACCTTGGGGGAAATCACAGATACGCAGTATTTT

clone_size: .
j_call: TRBJ1-6
d_call: TRBD1
v_call: TRBV7-2
cdr3_aa: CASRTGFVGSPLHF
cdr3_nt: TGTGCCAGCAGGACAGGGTTTGTCGGTTCACCCCTCCACTTT

clone_size: .
j_call: TRBJ1-2
d_call: TRBD1
v_call: TRBV29-1
cdr3_aa: CSVEFPPGTGGNDYGYTF
cdr3_nt: TGCAGCGTTGAATTTCCCCCTGGTACAGGGGGGAACGACTATGGCTACACCTTC

clone_size: .
j_call: TRBJ2-4
d_call: .
v_call: TRBV20-1
cdr3_aa: CSTARDPLSLQYF
cdr3_nt: TGCAGTACTGCACGGGACCCGCTTAGCCTTCAGTACTTC

clone_size: .
j_call: TRBJ2-3
d_call: TRBD1
v_call: TRBV5-1
cdr3_aa: CASSGRDRAKDTQYF
cdr3_nt: TGCGCCAGCAGCGGGAGGGACAGGGCCAAAGATACGCAGTATTTT

clone_size: few
j_call: TRBJ2-6
d_call: .
v_call: TRBV13
cdr3_aa: CASSLSGAGTNVLTF
cdr3_nt: TGTGCCAGCAGCTTAAGCGGAGCTGGGACCAACGTCCTGACTTTC

clone_size: .
j_call: TRBJ2-3
d_call: .
v_call: TRBV15
cdr3_aa: CATSEGGRTQYF
cdr3_nt: TGTGCCACCAGCGAGGGGGGGCGCACGCAGTATTTT

clone_size: .
j_call: TRBJ1-1
d_call: .
v_call: TRBV29-1
cdr3_aa: CSVAQGSTEAFF
cdr3_nt: TGCAGCGTTGCACAAGGGAGCACTGAAGCTTTCTTT

clone_size: .
j_call: TRBJ2-3
d_call: .
v_call: TRBV20-1
cdr3_aa: CSAKRARLTSDTQYF
cdr3_nt: TGCAGTGCTAAGCGGGCGAGGCTGACCTCAGATACGCAGTATTTT

clone_size: many
j_call: TRBJ2-7
d_call: TRBD1
v_call: TRBV7-9
cdr3_aa: CASSLQQGSYEQYF
cdr3_nt: TGTGCCAGCAGCTTACAACAGGGGAGTTACGAGCAGTACTTC

clone_size: .
j_call: TRBJ1-2
d_call: .
v_call: TRBV4-3
cdr3_aa: CASSQDVGAARLNYGYTF
cdr3_nt: TGCGCCAGCAGCCAAGATGTGGGGGCAGCACGCCTTAACTATGGCTACACCTTC

clone_size: .
j_call: TRBJ2-7
d_call: TRBD1
v_call: TRBV5-1
cdr3_aa: CASSTGTGGRHIHEQYF
cdr3_nt: TGCGCCAGCAGCACAGGGACAGGGGGCAGGCATATTCACGAGCAGTACTTC

clone_size: .
j_call: TRBJ2-5
d_call: .
v_call: TRBV5-1
cdr3_aa: CASSGTTGTAETQYF
cdr3_nt: TGCGCCAGCAGCGGAACAACAGGGACCGCAGAGACCCAGTACTTC

clone_size: few
j_call: TRBJ2-3
d_call: .
v_call: TRBV20-1
cdr3_aa: CSASDSLSTDTQYF
cdr3_nt: TGCAGTGCTAGCGACAGCCTTAGCACAGATACGCAGTATTTT

clone_size: .
j_call: TRBJ1-5
d_call: TRBD1
v_call: TRBV5-1
cdr3_aa: CASSYEGAGNQPQHF
cdr3_nt: TGCGCCAGCAGCTATGAGGGGGCGGGCAATCAGCCCCAGCATTTT

clone_size: many
j_call: TRBJ2-5
d_call: .
v_call: TRBV7-9
cdr3_aa: CASSLRGSETQYF
cdr3_nt: TGTGCCAGCAGTTTGAGGGGTTCAGAGACCCAGTACTTC

clone_size: few
j_call: TRBJ1-1
d_call: .
v_call: TRBV7-9
cdr3_aa: CASSLVYTEAFF
cdr3_nt: TGTGCCAGCAGCTTAGTGTACACTGAAGCTTTCTTT

clone_size: .
j_call: TRBJ2-7
d_call: TRBD2
v_call: TRBV5-1
cdr3_aa: CASSDTSGAYEQYF
cdr3_nt: TGCGCCAGCAGCGACACTAGCGGGGCCTACGAGCAGTACTTC

clone_size: few
j_call: TRBJ2-1
d_call: TRBD1
v_call: TRBV7-6
cdr3_aa: CASSPGQGYEQFF
cdr3_nt: TGTGCCAGCAGCCCGGGACAGGGCTATGAGCAGTTCTTC

clone_size: .
j_call: TRBJ1-1
d_call: .
v_call: TRBV3-1
cdr3_aa: CASSQEGGGSEAFF
cdr3_nt: TGTGCCAGCAGCCAAGAAGGTGGAGGGAGTGAAGCTTTCTTT

clone_size: many
j_call: TRBJ2-3
d_call: TRBD2
v_call: TRBV20-1
cdr3_aa: CSARLSGSTADTQYF
cdr3_nt: TGCAGTGCCCGCTTGAGCGGGAGTACGGCAGATACGCAGTATTTT

clone_size: .
j_call: TRBJ2-7
d_call: TRBD2
v_call: TRBV7-2
cdr3_aa: CASSSGTKAEQYF
cdr3_nt: TGTGCCAGCAGCTCCGGGACTAAAGCAGAGCAGTACTTC

clone_size: few
j_call: TRBJ1-2
d_call: TRBD1
v_call: TRBV12-3/TRBV12-4
cdr3_aa: CASSLLAGGNYGYTF
cdr3_nt: TGTGCCAGCAGTTTATTGGCAGGGGGGAACTATGGCTACACCTTC